Following are 3 T cell receptor beta chains from one sample sequenced in a study of blood T cells in healthy people across ages. Then a second PCR, running about 6 to 12 cycles, was carried out with a sample-barcoded 5' primer and a J-beta primer mix. MiXCR, applied by TCRdb to the 5' RACE reads, yields one record per CDR3 protein. The sample has 590,000 or so distinct CDR3 sequences, under 30% seen once. The sample was blood. These receptors were obtained from a woman of 80 years or more in good health.

This clonotype was counted between two and nine times. A much larger clone lies a single base off, so this may be a read error. The chain is built from TRBV6-1 and TRBJ2-7; 13 positions agree with TRBD2. This CDR3 is 15 amino acids long. Germline trimming cut 6 bases from V and 7 bases from J; bases unmatched to any gene: 9. Germline V lookup: CDR1 MNHNS, CDR2 SASEGT. This CDR3 reads CASSQLAGGQGEQYF. The DNA of the CDR3 is TGTGCCAGCAGCCAACTAGCGGGGGGGCAAGGTGAGCAGTACTTC.

Turning to this clonotype: This may come from a read error, since a much larger clone is one base off. The chain has TRBV5-1 and TRBJ2-7; 11 positions agree with TRBD2. The CDR3 is 16 residues long. J gave up 7 bases and V 4 bases, and 13 bases lay outside the gene matches. Germline CDR1 reads SGHRS; CDR2 reads YFSETQ. The CDR3 loop is CASSRRLAGPNNEQYF. CDR3 DNA: TGCGCCAGCAGCCGGCGACTAGCGGGGCCTAACAATGAGCAGTACTTC.

In this sample, this clonotype turned up many times. The chain is built from TRBV12-3 or TRBV12-4 and TRBJ1-2; no definite D call. V lost 2 bases, J lost 6 bases, and 10 bases lay in between. The CDR3 is made up of 13 amino acids. The CDR3 nucleotides read TGTGCCAGCAGTTTACTAGGGTATGATGGCTACACCTTC. This codes for CASSLLGYDGYTF.